This T cell receptor beta chain originates from a study of blood T cell repertoires in COVID-19. About the research overall: In each case, the material was cDNA or gDNA derived from T cells, B-cell-depleted T cells, or PBMCs.

CDR1 and CDR2 (germline): SNHLY, FYNNEI. This CDR3 region has 13 residues. V lost 7 bases to trimming and J lost 1 base, with 10 bases between them. As originally analysed: For nucleated cells, counts were estimated from reference gene primer amplification. Clones were sequenced by immunoSEQ multiplex PCR, and TCRdb holds only the in-frame ones, with some missing. For V, J and clone size, that table is used; D and trimming come from the DNA. The sample shows some 280,000 clones, around nine tenths of them seen only once. The source material was peripheral blood. The V gene is TRBV2, the J gene TRBJ1-1; unclear D gene. The source is a woman aged 55 to 70 with acute or convalescent COVID-19. The CDR3 coding sequence is TGTGCCAGCAAGAACAACGAGAACACTGAAGCTTTCTTT. Residues: CASKNNENTEAFF.